These 5 T cell receptor beta chains came from one sample sequenced in a study of blood T cell repertoires in COVID-19. Here immunoSEQ multiplex PCR was the method, and the copy in TCRdb shows in-frame clones only, minus some. The sample gives approximately 140,000 clones, about 88% of which show up once; 2.3% is in the top ten. Sequencing used PBMCs or T cells enriched from blood (not recorded which). The receptors stem from a woman aged 50 to 60 who had recovered from COVID-19.

This rearrangement joins TRBV4-2 to TRBJ2-3; maybe TRBD2 (6 bases). Per germline, CDR1 LGHNA and CDR2 YNFKEQ. This CDR3 has 15 residues. Trimming shortened V by 3 bases and J by 8 bases, and 18 bases separated the two germline ends. This chain's CDR3 is CASSHIERASPTQYF. The CDR3 DNA is TGTGCCAGCAGCCACATTGAGCGGGCTAGCCCTACGCAGTATTTT.

This clone was observed a handful of times. The chain recombines TRBV18 with TRBJ2-7, with D maybe TRBD1 (6 bases). Germline assignment: CDR1 KGHSH and CDR2 LQKENI. Trimming removed 5 bases at V and 3 bases at J, with 11 bases between. The CDR3 totals 13 residues. CDR3 nucleotide sequence: TGTGCCAGCTCAACAGGGTTCAACTACGAGCAGTACTTC. Encoded protein: CASSTGFNYEQYF.

V is TRBV10-3 and J is TRBJ1-3, with D possibly matching TRBD1 (6 bases). This CDR3 has 14 residues. The V and J ends lost 10 bases and 1 base respectively, with 14 bases between them. Per germline, CDR1 ENHRY and CDR2 SYGVKD. The CDR3 DNA reads as TGTGCCACCCTAGAGCAGGGGTCTGGAAACACCATATATTTT. Translating it yields CATLEQGSGNTIYF.

V and J are TRBV7-9 and TRBJ2-1; 12 nucleotides agree with TRBD2. Germline-derived CDR1 and CDR2 are SEHNR and FQNEAQ (reference sequence). V lost 3 bases to trimming and J lost 4 bases; unmatched junction nucleotides: 4. The CDR3 loop spans 16 amino acids. The CDR3 spells CASSLWTSGIYNEQFF. CDR3 DNA: TGTGCCAGCAGCTTGTGGACTAGCGGGATTTACAATGAGCAGTTCTTC.

This chain links TRBV5-1 with TRBJ2-5; 10 bases are a match to TRBD1. Looked up from germline, CDR1 is SGHRS and CDR2 is YFSETQ. The CDR3 is 16 residues long. Germline trimming cut 3 bases from V and 4 bases from J; bases unmatched to any gene: 9. CDR3 nucleotide sequence: TGCGCCAGCAGCTACGGGACAGGGGATGGTAGAGAGACCCAGTACTTC. The encoded protein is CASSYGTGDGRETQYF. Complete variable domain (other parts from reference TRBV5-1 and TRBJ2-5): KAGVTQTPRYLIKTRGQQVTLSCSPISGHRSVSWYQQTPGQGLQFLFEYFSETQRNKGNFPGRFSGRQFSNSRSEMNVSTLELGDSALYLCASSYGTGDGRETQYFGPGTRLLVL.